This T cell receptor (beta chain) was found in a study of CXCR3-negative and CXCR3-positive naive CD8 T cells. 5' RACE with UMI labels generated the TRB cDNA libraries. With the 5' RACE reads reprocessed, TCRdb shows one record per CDR3 protein and no DNA. In total, the table holds about 130,000 distinct CDR3 sequences. The CDR3 spans 14 residues. Germline V lookup: CDR1 SQVTM, CDR2 ANQGSEA. Sequenced: naive CXCR3- CD8+ T cells from blood. Documented subset: CD45RO-CCR7+CD27+CD95- naive CD8+ T cells lacking CXCR3 (TNR3-). The rearrangement joins TRBV29-1 to TRBJ1-1; TCRdb's D gene call, TRBD1, goes unchecked for lack of DNA. The clonotype comes from a human donor in good health. Some clones in this sample may be carry-over from other donors' samples. CDR3 protein: CSVAGGAVNTEAFF.